These T cell receptor beta chains were read from a single sample in a study of human T cells and chemical hapten exposure. TCRdb re-called the RACE reads with MiXCR, one entry per CDR3 protein. The table has approximately 52,000 distinct CDR3 sequences, over 8% seen once; the top ten hold 11% to 15%. The sequencing here drew on whole blood, taken in connection with sensitization to the hapten diphenylcyclopropenone (DPC). The origin of the receptors is a woman between 35 and 50 years old with alopecia areata. Some clones in this sample may be carry-over from other donors' samples. The CDR3 runs from the conserved cysteine through the conserved F or W. Each record gives: clone size, J gene, V gene, D gene, CDR3 DNA, CDR3 protein. The D gene is left open where the match is weak. The size entry is marked missing in some rows and otherwise reads once, few, many or a size class.

clone size: NA; J gene: TRBJ1-2; V gene: TRBV5-1; D gene: NA; CDR3 DNA: TGCGCCAGCAGCTTAACAGGGAATCCGGGCTATGGCTACACCTTC; CDR3 protein: CASSLTGNPGYGYTF
clone size: many; J gene: TRBJ2-1; V gene: TRBV20-1; D gene: NA; CDR3 DNA: TGCAGTGCTAGAGCCCCCCCAGGGGATATGACCTACAATGAGCAGTTCTTC; CDR3 protein: CSARAPPGDMTYNEQFF
clone size: NA; J gene: TRBJ2-3; V gene: TRBV4-3; D gene: TRBD1; CDR3 DNA: TGCGCCAGCAAGGACAGGGGAGGAACAGATACGCAGTATTTT; CDR3 protein: CASKDRGGTDTQYF
clone size: NA; J gene: TRBJ1-5; V gene: TRBV9; D gene: NA; CDR3 DNA: TGTGCCAGCAGCGTAGGGGGATCCAATCAGCCCCAGCATTTT; CDR3 protein: CASSVGGSNQPQHF
clone size: NA; J gene: TRBJ2-7; V gene: TRBV9; D gene: NA; CDR3 DNA: TGTGCCAGCAGCGCTATAACCCAGGACGAGCAGTACTTC; CDR3 protein: CASSAITQDEQYF
clone size: many; J gene: TRBJ2-1; V gene: TRBV19; D gene: NA; CDR3 DNA: TGTGCCAGTAGCCTCGATGAGCAGTTCTTC; CDR3 protein: CASSLDEQFF
clone size: many; J gene: TRBJ1-5; V gene: TRBV7-2; D gene: TRBD1; CDR3 DNA: TGTGCCAGCAGCTCCCGGACAGGTCAGGGGTGGAATCAGCCCCAGCATTTT; CDR3 protein: CASSSRTGQGWNQPQHF
clone size: many; J gene: TRBJ2-3; V gene: TRBV7-6; D gene: TRBD1; CDR3 DNA: TGTGCCAGCAGCTTAGTGGGACAGGGCACAGATACGCAGTATTTT; CDR3 protein: CASSLVGQGTDTQYF
clone size: many; J gene: TRBJ1-1; V gene: TRBV5-6; D gene: NA; CDR3 DNA: TGTGCCAGCAGCGCGGGGACGTATCGGACTTTCTTT; CDR3 protein: CASSAGTYRTFF
clone size: few; J gene: TRBJ2-1; V gene: TRBV9; D gene: TRBD2; CDR3 DNA: TGTGCCAGCAGCGGACTAGCGGGGGACCTCAATGAGCAGTTCTTC; CDR3 protein: CASSGLAGDLNEQFF
clone size: many; J gene: TRBJ2-7; V gene: TRBV7-6; D gene: NA; CDR3 DNA: TGTGCCAGCAGCTTACAGCTAGGGCAGGGACTCGAGCAGTACTTC; CDR3 protein: CASSLQLGQGLEQYF
clone size: many; J gene: TRBJ2-7; V gene: TRBV7-6; D gene: NA; CDR3 DNA: TGTGCCAGCAGCTTAGAAGGGGAGAGGGAGCAGTACTTC; CDR3 protein: CASSLEGEREQYF
clone size: few; J gene: TRBJ1-6; V gene: TRBV20-1; D gene: NA; CDR3 DNA: TGCAGTGCTAGAGTGGGGGCCAGTAACTATAATTCACCCCTCCACTTT; CDR3 protein: CSARVGASNYNSPLHF
clone size: many; J gene: TRBJ2-3; V gene: TRBV29-1; D gene: NA; CDR3 DNA: TGCAGCGGATACACAGATACGCAGTATTTT; CDR3 protein: CSGYTDTQYF
clone size: few; J gene: TRBJ1-1; V gene: TRBV6-6; D gene: NA; CDR3 DNA: TGTGCCAGCAGTTACTCGATGGGGGAGGACACTGAAGCTTTCTTT; CDR3 protein: CASSYSMGEDTEAFF
clone size: NA; J gene: TRBJ2-1; V gene: TRBV12-3/TRBV12-4; D gene: TRBD1; CDR3 DNA: TGTGCCAGCAGTCCACGGACAGGGGGCGCAGGACACAATGAGCAGTTCTTC; CDR3 protein: CASSPRTGGAGHNEQFF
clone size: few; J gene: TRBJ2-1; V gene: TRBV10-3; D gene: NA; CDR3 DNA: TGTGCCATCAGTGATACGGGGGACAGGCAGTTCTTC; CDR3 protein: CAISDTGDRQFF
clone size: NA; J gene: TRBJ1-6; V gene: TRBV29-1; D gene: TRBD1; CDR3 DNA: TGCAGCGTTGGGGACAGGGGCAATAATTCACCCCTCCACTTT; CDR3 protein: CSVGDRGNNSPLHF
clone size: many; J gene: TRBJ1-2; V gene: TRBV5-4; D gene: NA; CDR3 DNA: TGTGCCAGCAGCTTGTCGGGGGCCCCCGGCTACACCTTC; CDR3 protein: CASSLSGAPGYTF
clone size: many; J gene: TRBJ2-7; V gene: TRBV7-9; D gene: NA; CDR3 DNA: TGTGCCAGCAGCTCTCGCAGCATGACCCACTACGAGCAGTACTTC; CDR3 protein: CASSSRSMTHYEQYF
clone size: many; J gene: TRBJ2-7; V gene: TRBV28; D gene: NA; CDR3 DNA: TGTGCCAGCAGTTCGGGACTCCTGACCTACGAGCAGTACTTC; CDR3 protein: CASSSGLLTYEQYF
clone size: NA; J gene: TRBJ2-3; V gene: TRBV18; D gene: NA; CDR3 DNA: TGTGCCAGCTCACCACCCTGGACTACTCCAGATACGCAGTATTTT; CDR3 protein: CASSPPWTTPDTQYF
clone size: NA; J gene: TRBJ1-6; V gene: TRBV7-2; D gene: NA; CDR3 DNA: TGTGCCAGCGAGTTCCCGGGAGGGAATTCACCCCTCCACTTT; CDR3 protein: CASEFPGGNSPLHF
clone size: many; J gene: TRBJ2-7; V gene: TRBV7-6; D gene: TRBD2; CDR3 DNA: TGTGCCAGCAGTTCGATAGCGGGGCCGACCTACGAGCAGTACTTC; CDR3 protein: CASSSIAGPTYEQYF
clone size: many; J gene: TRBJ1-2; V gene: TRBV30; D gene: NA; CDR3 DNA: TGTGCCTGGAGTGGACAGGCCAGCTACGGCTACACCTTC; CDR3 protein: CAWSGQASYGYTF
clone size: few; J gene: TRBJ2-3; V gene: TRBV5-1; D gene: NA; CDR3 DNA: TGCGCCAGCAGGGAGCGGATGACTAGCACAGATACGCAGTATTTT; CDR3 protein: CASRERMTSTDTQYF
clone size: many; J gene: TRBJ2-7; V gene: TRBV20-1; D gene: TRBD1; CDR3 DNA: TGCAGTGCTAGGGGGACAGGGGGTTTCTACTACGAGCAGTACTTC; CDR3 protein: CSARGTGGFYYEQYF
clone size: medium-sized; J gene: TRBJ2-1; V gene: TRBV13; D gene: TRBD2; CDR3 DNA: TGTGCCAGCAGCTTATTTACCGGGAGGAATGAGCAGTTCTTC; CDR3 protein: CASSLFTGRNEQFF
clone size: many; J gene: TRBJ2-2; V gene: TRBV9; D gene: TRBD1; CDR3 DNA: TGTGCCAGCAGCAGAGACCTACAGGGGGCAAGGACCGGGGAGCTGTTTTTT; CDR3 protein: CASSRDLQGARTGELFF
clone size: many; J gene: TRBJ2-4; V gene: TRBV28; D gene: NA; CDR3 DNA: TGTGCCAGCAAAGACGGATTACTAGCCAAAAACATTCAGTACTTC; CDR3 protein: CASKDGLLAKNIQYF
clone size: NA; J gene: TRBJ2-7; V gene: TRBV27; D gene: TRBD2; CDR3 DNA: TGTGCCAGCAGTTTATTCAGTCCAGCGGGGGGTTACGAGCAGTACTTC; CDR3 protein: CASSLFSPAGGYEQYF
clone size: NA; J gene: TRBJ2-7; V gene: TRBV7-8; D gene: NA; CDR3 DNA: TGTGCCAGCAGTACGGTATCCTACGAGCAGTACTTC; CDR3 protein: CASSTVSYEQYF
clone size: many; J gene: TRBJ2-5; V gene: TRBV11-2; D gene: NA; CDR3 DNA: TGTGCCAGCAGCTTGGAATTGCAAGAGACCCAGTACTTC; CDR3 protein: CASSLELQETQYF
clone size: NA; J gene: TRBJ1-1; V gene: TRBV20-1; D gene: NA; CDR3 DNA: TGCAGTGCTATTAGACACCCGGGCACGAACACTGAAGCTTTCTTT; CDR3 protein: CSAIRHPGTNTEAFF
clone size: few; J gene: TRBJ1-2; V gene: TRBV7-9; D gene: NA; CDR3 DNA: TGTGCCAGCAGCGAAAGACAGCCTCTAAACTATGGCTACACCTTC; CDR3 protein: CASSERQPLNYGYTF
clone size: many; J gene: TRBJ2-2; V gene: TRBV21-1; D gene: NA; CDR3 DNA: TGTGCCAGCAGCTTCGGGGAGCTGTTTTTT; CDR3 protein: CASSFGELFF
clone size: NA; J gene: TRBJ1-1; V gene: TRBV4-1; D gene: NA; CDR3 DNA: TGCGCCAGCAGCCAAGCCCCGAACACTGAAGCTTTCTTT; CDR3 protein: CASSQAPNTEAFF
clone size: many; J gene: TRBJ2-1; V gene: TRBV6-2/TRBV6-3; D gene: NA; CDR3 DNA: TGTGCCAGCAGTTACTCGCACTCCCTAAATGAGCAGTTCTTC; CDR3 protein: CASSYSHSLNEQFF
clone size: many; J gene: TRBJ1-4; V gene: TRBV5-1; D gene: NA; CDR3 DNA: TGCGCCAGCGGTGCTCCCGGGACGGGTAGTGAAAAACTGTTTTTT; CDR3 protein: CASGAPGTGSEKLFF
clone size: NA; J gene: TRBJ2-7; V gene: TRBV7-9; D gene: NA; CDR3 DNA: TGTGCCAGCAGCCTCCGGGACGAGCAGTACTTC; CDR3 protein: CASSLRDEQYF
clone size: NA; J gene: TRBJ1-2; V gene: TRBV20-1; D gene: NA; CDR3 DNA: TGCAGTGCTCTCGACAGAAACTCTTATGGCTACACCTTC; CDR3 protein: CSALDRNSYGYTF
clone size: many; J gene: TRBJ1-2; V gene: TRBV29-1; D gene: NA; CDR3 DNA: TGCAGCGTTGAAGAACCCAGCTATGGCTACACCTTC; CDR3 protein: CSVEEPSYGYTF
clone size: NA; J gene: TRBJ2-1; V gene: TRBV6-6; D gene: TRBD2; CDR3 DNA: TGTGCCACACAGGGACTAGCGGTCTACAATGAGCAGTTCTTC; CDR3 protein: CATQGLAVYNEQFF
clone size: NA; J gene: TRBJ2-7; V gene: TRBV5-4; D gene: TRBD2; CDR3 DNA: TGTGCCAGCAGCCGGCGGGGGAGCTCCTACGAGCAGTACTTC; CDR3 protein: CASSRRGSSYEQYF
clone size: many; J gene: TRBJ2-2; V gene: TRBV4-1; D gene: NA; CDR3 DNA: TGCGCCAGCATGGCGGGGCTCCCCGGGGAGCTGTTTTTT; CDR3 protein: CASMAGLPGELFF
clone size: few; J gene: TRBJ1-2; V gene: TRBV6-2/TRBV6-3; D gene: NA; CDR3 DNA: TGTGCCAGCAGTGAGGGGTACTATGGCTACACCTTC; CDR3 protein: CASSEGYYGYTF
clone size: NA; J gene: TRBJ2-1; V gene: TRBV28; D gene: NA; CDR3 DNA: TGTGCCAGCAGTTCGAGGACTCATTACAATGAGCAGTTCTTC; CDR3 protein: CASSSRTHYNEQFF
clone size: many; J gene: TRBJ2-7; V gene: TRBV12-3/TRBV12-4; D gene: TRBD2; CDR3 DNA: TGTGCCAGCAGTTTTCCTAGCGGGGGCTCCGAGCAGTACTTC; CDR3 protein: CASSFPSGGSEQYF
clone size: many; J gene: TRBJ1-5; V gene: TRBV2; D gene: NA; CDR3 DNA: TGTGCCAGCAGTGACAGAGTTAGCAATCAGCCCCAGCATTTT; CDR3 protein: CASSDRVSNQPQHF
clone size: many; J gene: TRBJ2-1; V gene: TRBV14; D gene: TRBD2; CDR3 DNA: TGTGCCAGCAGCCAGAAAGCGGGGCCCTCCTACAATGAGCAGTTCTTC; CDR3 protein: CASSQKAGPSYNEQFF
clone size: many; J gene: TRBJ1-5; V gene: TRBV2; D gene: NA; CDR3 DNA: TGTGCCAGCAGTGACAGGGCGAGCAATCAGCCCCAGCATTTT; CDR3 protein: CASSDRASNQPQHF
clone size: many; J gene: TRBJ2-1; V gene: TRBV7-7; D gene: TRBD2; CDR3 DNA: TGTGCCAGCAGTTCTGATTCCGGGACTAGAAGTCACAATGAGCAGTTCTTC; CDR3 protein: CASSSDSGTRSHNEQFF
clone size: NA; J gene: TRBJ2-7; V gene: TRBV4-1; D gene: TRBD2; CDR3 DNA: TGCGCCAGCAGCCAAGATGTCCTAGCGGGGTACGAGCAGTACTTC; CDR3 protein: CASSQDVLAGYEQYF